This TCR beta chain came from a study of blood T cell repertoires in COVID-19. Across the whole study: The cDNA or gDNA used as material had been derived from T cells, B-cell-depleted T cells, or PBMCs.

Clones were read by immunoSEQ multiplex PCR, and TCRdb kept only the in-frame ones, dropping some. This table has some 110,000 clones, 75% to 85% appearing once. The CDR3 is 13 amino acids. Between the trimmed V and J ends, which lost 3 bases and 6 bases, there was a span of 9 bases. The germline CDR1 and CDR2 sequences are PRHDT and FYEKMQ (reference sequence). The specimen sequenced was peripheral blood. This clonotype originated in an elderly man with COVID-19, enrolled during active disease. The chain employs TRBV13 and TRBJ2-1; no firm D call. As DNA, the CDR3 is TGTGCCAGCAGCTTTCTTCGAGGCAATGAGCAGTTCTTC. Residues: CASSFLRGNEQFF.